Listed below are T cell receptor beta chains from one sample, sequenced in a study of early stage breast cancer tumors. Measured with immunoSEQ multiplex PCR; TCRdb has only the in-frame clones, and not every one. The data contain 50,000 to 65,000 clones, approximately 80% of them seen just once; the ten biggest clones take up nearly 3.5%. The material sequenced was blood. Receptor source: a person aged 25-39 years with breast cancer. The conserved cysteine and the conserved F or W are not part of the CDR3 here. Clone sizes are given selectively: once, few, many, or a class where the clone is expanded.

TRBV7-8,.,TRBJ2-1,ASSSLDWERNEQF
TRBV4-1,.,TRBJ2-3,ASSQVTSGSTDTQY
TRBV5-1,.,TRBJ1-4,ASCRRGPPNEKLF
TRBV27,.,TRBJ2-1,ASSSYSYNEQF
TRBV23-1,.,TRBJ2-2,ASSRDSYIGQGWTGELF
TRBV7-9,.,TRBJ2-3,ASSLAMGALGNTQY
TRBV18,.,TRBJ2-3,ASSLPSITDTQY
TRBV18,.,TRBJ2-5,ASSPLQGWAETQY
TRBV10-3,.,TRBJ1-1,AISDQRTAEAF
TRBV2,.,TRBJ2-5,ASCEGSGQETQY
TRBV4-3,once,TRBJ2-5,ASSQVLGRETQY
TRBV23-1,.,TRBJ2-3,ASSQYGPRRGTDTQY
TRBV29-1,.,TRBJ2-1,SHDGDRDGYEQF
TRBV4-3,.,TRBJ2-1,ASSQIRGSYNEQF
TRBV15,.,TRBJ1-1,ATSRGAGVEAF
TRBV5-4,few,TRBJ2-1,ASSGYSGTQF
TRBV27,.,TRBJ2-1,ASSFHWLNEQF
TRBV27,few,TRBJ2-7,ASSLKDSYEQY
TRBV7-2,.,TRBJ2-7,ASSSPYEQY
TRBV28,.,TRBJ1-1,ASSLTGRIEAF
TRBV15,.,TRBJ1-4,ATSPGTGGNEKLF
TRBV5-4,.,TRBJ1-1,ASSFPDRSNTEAF
TRBV21-1,.,TRBJ2-3,ASSNRYIRSYTQY
TRBV29-1,.,TRBJ2-1,SVGGLDNEQF
TRBV5-8,.,TRBJ2-7,ASSLVLLLAGEASEQY
TRBV20-1,.,TRBJ2-7,SARDFYEQY
TRBV7-9,few,TRBJ1-1,ASSLEPGMGEAF
TRBV25-1,.,TRBJ2-3,AIQIGTSTDTQY
TRBV6-5,.,TRBJ1-2,ASSPPGFYGYT
TRBV11-3,.,TRBJ2-1,ASSLGLALSSYNEQF
TRBV9,.,TRBJ2-5,ASSVGLRGTGGETQY
TRBV6-5,once,TRBJ1-1,ASSRLGGTEAF
TRBV5-4,.,TRBJ2-3,ASSFPGGSTDTQY
TRBV19,.,TRBJ2-2,ASSHLISGMFTGELF
TRBV30,.,.,AWSPPGSAYEQY
TRBV7-2,.,TRBJ2-3,ASSYRGRDTQY
TRBV4-1,.,TRBJ1-1,ASSRQEGQNTEAF
TRBV28,.,TRBJ2-1,ASAQTLSYNEQF
TRBV7-2,.,TRBJ1-5,ASSPTLFVGDNQPQH
TRBV11-2,.,TRBJ2-1,ASSLGSVAGGKGNEQF
TRBV28,.,TRBJ2-6,ASLGTPIGGANVLT
TRBV5-3,.,TRBJ2-3,HGGGDGTDTQY
TRBV5-1,.,TRBJ2-5,ASREGMAETQY
TRBV7-9,.,TRBJ1-3,ASSYGTGVRGPRNTIY
TRBV9,.,TRBJ1-1,ASRSLGGSGTEAF
TRBV28,once,TRBJ2-1,ASSFGYNEQF
TRBV15,.,TRBJ1-3,ATSRDQPGNTIY
TRBV4-1,.,TRBJ2-7,ASSQEWGSYEQY
TRBV18,.,TRBJ2-1,ASSPGLAGGYNEQF
TRBV9,once,TRBJ1-4,ASSARGDNEKLF
TRBV7-2,.,TRBJ1-2,ASSLRQGLRGHYGYT
TRBV5-6,.,TRBJ2-1,ASSPGTSSYNEQF
TRBV30,.,TRBJ1-1,AWQWLDTNTEAF